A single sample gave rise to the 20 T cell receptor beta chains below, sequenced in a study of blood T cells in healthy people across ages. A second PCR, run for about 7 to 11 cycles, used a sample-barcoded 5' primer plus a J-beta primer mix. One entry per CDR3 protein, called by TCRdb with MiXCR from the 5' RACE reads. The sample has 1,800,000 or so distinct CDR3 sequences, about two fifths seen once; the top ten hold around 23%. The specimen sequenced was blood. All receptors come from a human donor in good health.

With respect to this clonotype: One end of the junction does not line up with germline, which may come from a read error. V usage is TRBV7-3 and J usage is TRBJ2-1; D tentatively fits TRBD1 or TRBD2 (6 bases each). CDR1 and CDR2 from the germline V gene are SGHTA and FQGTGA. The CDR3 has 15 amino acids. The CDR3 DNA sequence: TGTGCCAACAGCTTTGTGGGGGGCTCTCACAATGAGCAGTTCTTC. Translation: CANSFVGGSHNEQFF.

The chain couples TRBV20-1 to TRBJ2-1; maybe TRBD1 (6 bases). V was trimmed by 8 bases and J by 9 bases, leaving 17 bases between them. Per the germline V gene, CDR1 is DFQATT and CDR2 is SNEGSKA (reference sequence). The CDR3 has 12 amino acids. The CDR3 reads CSPLRAGVEQFF. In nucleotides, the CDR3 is TGCAGTCCCCTTCGGGCAGGGGTTGAGCAGTTCTTC.

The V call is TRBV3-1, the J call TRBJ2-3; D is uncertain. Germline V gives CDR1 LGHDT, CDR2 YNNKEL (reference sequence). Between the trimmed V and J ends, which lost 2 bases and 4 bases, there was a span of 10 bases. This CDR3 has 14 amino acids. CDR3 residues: CASSQSFLADTQYF. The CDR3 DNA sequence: TGTGCCAGCAGCCAAAGTTTCTTGGCAGATACGCAGTATTTT.

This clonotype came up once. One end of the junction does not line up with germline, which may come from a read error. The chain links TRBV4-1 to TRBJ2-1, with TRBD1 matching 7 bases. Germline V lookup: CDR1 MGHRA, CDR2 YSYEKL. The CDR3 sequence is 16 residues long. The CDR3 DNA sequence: TGCGCCAGCAGTCGTACCGGGACAGCCCTGAGCAATGAGCGGTTCTTC. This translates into CASSRTGTALSNERFF.

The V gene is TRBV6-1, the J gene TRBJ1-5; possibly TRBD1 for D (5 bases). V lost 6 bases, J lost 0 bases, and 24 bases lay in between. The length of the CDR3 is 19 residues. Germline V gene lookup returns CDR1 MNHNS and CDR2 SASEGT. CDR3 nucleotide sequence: TGTGCCAGCAGCGGACCGGTAAGGGGAGCTACACATAGCAATCAGCCCCAGCATTTT. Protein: CASSGPVRGATHSNQPQHF.

Here the CDR3 DNA reads TGTGCCAGCAGTTACTCGTTTCAGGGGCTCATGAACACTGAAGCTTTCTTT. Its translation: CASSYSFQGLMNTEAFF. This rearrangement joins TRBV6-5 to TRBJ1-1; weak D call: TRBD1 (6 bases). Trimming took 0 bases from V and 0 from J, leaving 14 bases between them. The CDR3 runs 17 residues. Germline CDR1 is MNHEY and CDR2 is SVGAGI.

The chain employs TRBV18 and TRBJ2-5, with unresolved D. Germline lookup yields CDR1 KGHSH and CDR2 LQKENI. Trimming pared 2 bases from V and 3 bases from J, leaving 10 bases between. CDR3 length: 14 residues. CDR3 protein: CASSPSNSKETQYF. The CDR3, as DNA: TGTGCCAGCTCACCAAGTAACAGCAAAGAGACCCAGTACTTC. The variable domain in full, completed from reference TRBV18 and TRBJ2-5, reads NAGVMQNPRHLVRRRGQEARLRCSPMKGHSHVYWYRQLPEEGLKFMVYLQKENIIDESGMPKERFSAEFPKEGPSILRIQQVVRGDSAAYFCASSPSNSKETQYFGPGTRLLVL.

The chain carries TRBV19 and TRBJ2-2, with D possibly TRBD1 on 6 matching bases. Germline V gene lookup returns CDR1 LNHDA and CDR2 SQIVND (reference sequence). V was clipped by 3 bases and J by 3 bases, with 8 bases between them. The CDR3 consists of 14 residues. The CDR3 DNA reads TGTGCCAGTAGTATCCCAGGGGACACCGGGGAGCTGTTTTTT. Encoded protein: CASSIPGDTGELFF.

In DNA form, the CDR3 reads TGTGCCAGCAGTTTAGGACTAGCGGGGTTCTACGAGCAATACTTC. It encodes CASSLGLAGFYEQYF. The chain has TRBV12-3 or TRBV12-4 and TRBJ2-5; 11 bases are a match to TRBD2. Unmatched junction bases numbered 12, after V lost 1 base and J lost 14 bases. The CDR3 totals 15 residues.

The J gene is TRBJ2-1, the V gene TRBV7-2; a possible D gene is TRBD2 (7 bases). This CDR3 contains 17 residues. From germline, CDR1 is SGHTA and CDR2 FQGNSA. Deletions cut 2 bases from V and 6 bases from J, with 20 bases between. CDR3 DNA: TGTGCCAGCAGCTTAACGAGTTGGGGGGGCCTTATCAATGAGCAGTTCTTC. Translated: CASSLTSWGGLINEQFF.

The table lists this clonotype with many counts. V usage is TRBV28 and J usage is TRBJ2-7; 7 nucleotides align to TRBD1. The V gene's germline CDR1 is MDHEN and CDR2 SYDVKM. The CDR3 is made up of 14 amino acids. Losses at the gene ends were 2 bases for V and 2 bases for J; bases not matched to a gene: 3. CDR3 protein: CASSLRGLPYEQYF. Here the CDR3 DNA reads TGTGCCAGCAGTTTAAGGGGGCTCCCCTACGAGCAGTACTTC.

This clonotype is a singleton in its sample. Written as DNA, the CDR3 is TGTGCCACCAGCAGTCCTGGACTTGTTAAAGGTAGCAACGAGCAGTACTTC. It is translated as CATSSPGLVKGSNEQYF. This chain connects TRBV15 to TRBJ2-7; TRBD2 might be the D (5 bases). This CDR3 comprises 17 residues. Germline V CDR1 and CDR2: LNHNV, YYDKDF (reference sequence). Trimming left V 3 bases short and J 5 bases short, with 23 bases between.

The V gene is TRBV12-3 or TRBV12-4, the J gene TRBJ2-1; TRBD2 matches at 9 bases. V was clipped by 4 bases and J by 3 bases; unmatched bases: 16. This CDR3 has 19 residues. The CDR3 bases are TGTGCCAGCAGTTCAATGGGGCTAGCGGGGAGCTATTACTACAATGAGCAGTTCTTC. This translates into CASSSMGLAGSYYYNEQFF.

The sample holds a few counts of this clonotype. The CDR3 here is CASSQADRETYEQYF. As DNA, the CDR3 is TGCGCCAGCAGCCAAGCGGACAGGGAAACCTACGAGCAGTACTTC. The chain combines TRBV4-3 with TRBJ2-7, with 8 nucleotides matching TRBD1. The germline V gene encodes CDR1 LGHNA and CDR2 YSLEER. CDR3 length: 15 residues. J lost 2 bases, V lost 1 base, and 4 bases had no gene match.

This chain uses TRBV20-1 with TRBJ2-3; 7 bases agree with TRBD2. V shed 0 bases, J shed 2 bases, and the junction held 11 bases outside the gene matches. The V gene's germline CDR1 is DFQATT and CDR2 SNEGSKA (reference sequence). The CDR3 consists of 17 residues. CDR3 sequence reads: CSAREWGGRDFTDTQYF. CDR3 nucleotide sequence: TGCAGTGCTAGAGAGTGGGGGGGTCGGGACTTCACAGATACGCAGTATTTT.

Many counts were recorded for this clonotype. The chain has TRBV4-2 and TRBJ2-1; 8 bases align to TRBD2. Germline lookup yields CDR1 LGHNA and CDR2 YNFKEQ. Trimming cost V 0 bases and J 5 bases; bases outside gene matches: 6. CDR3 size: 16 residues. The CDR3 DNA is TGTGCCAGCAGCCAAGATCCCAGCGGGGGCCACAATGAGCAGTTCTTC. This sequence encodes CASSQDPSGGHNEQFF.

The DNA for the CDR3 is TGTGCCAGCAGCTTAGTAGGACAAGTCAATCAGCCCCAGCATTTT. Translated, it gives CASSLVGQVNQPQHF. The chain is built from TRBV7-2 and TRBJ1-5; possible D gene TRBD1, 5 bases. CDR3 length: 15 amino acids. Per germline, CDR1 SGHTA and CDR2 FQGNSA. V lost 1 base and J lost 3, with 10 bases in between.

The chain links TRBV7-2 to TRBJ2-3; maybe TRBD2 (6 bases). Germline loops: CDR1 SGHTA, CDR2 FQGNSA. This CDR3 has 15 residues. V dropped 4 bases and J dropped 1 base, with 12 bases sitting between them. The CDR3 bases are TGTGCCAGCAGCTCGACGGGACTCGGCACAGATACGCAGTATTTT. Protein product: CASSSTGLGTDTQYF.

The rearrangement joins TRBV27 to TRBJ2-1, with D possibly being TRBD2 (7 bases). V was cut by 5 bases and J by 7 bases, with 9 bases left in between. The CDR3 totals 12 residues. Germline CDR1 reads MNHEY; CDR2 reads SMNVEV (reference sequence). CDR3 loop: CASSRGANEQFF. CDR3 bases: TGTGCCAGCAGTCGGGGGGCTAATGAGCAGTTCTTC.

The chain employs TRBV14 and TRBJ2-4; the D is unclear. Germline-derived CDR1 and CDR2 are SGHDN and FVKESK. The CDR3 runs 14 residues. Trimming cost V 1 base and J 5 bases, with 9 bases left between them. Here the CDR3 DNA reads TGTGCCAGCAGCCAAGGCCACTGGCAAAACATTCAGTACTTC. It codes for CASSQGHWQNIQYF.